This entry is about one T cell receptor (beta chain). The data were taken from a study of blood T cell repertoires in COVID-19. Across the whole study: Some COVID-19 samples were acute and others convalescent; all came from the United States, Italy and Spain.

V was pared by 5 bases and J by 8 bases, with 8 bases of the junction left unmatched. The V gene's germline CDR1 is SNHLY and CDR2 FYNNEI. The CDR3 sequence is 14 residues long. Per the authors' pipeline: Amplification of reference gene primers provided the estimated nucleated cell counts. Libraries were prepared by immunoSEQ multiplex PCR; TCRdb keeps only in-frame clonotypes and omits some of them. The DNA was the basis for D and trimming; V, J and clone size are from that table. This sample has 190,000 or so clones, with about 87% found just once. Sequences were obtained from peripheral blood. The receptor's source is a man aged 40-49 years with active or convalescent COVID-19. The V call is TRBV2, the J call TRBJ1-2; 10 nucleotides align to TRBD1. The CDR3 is CASSPGTGAEGYTF. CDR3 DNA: TGTGCCAGCAGTCCCGGGACAGGGGCCGAGGGCTACACCTTC.